The next 4 T cell receptor beta chains were all read from a single sample in a study of blood T cells in healthy people across ages. A second PCR of 7 to 11 cycles used a sample-barcoded 5' primer and a J-beta primer mix. TCRdb analysed the 5' RACE reads with MiXCR anew, one entry per CDR3 protein. The data contain approximately 900,000 distinct CDR3 sequences, almost 30% of them seen just once; the ten biggest clones take up roughly a tenth. This same sample was also part of a study on T cells of mothers and their children.

Material: blood. These receptor sequences come from a woman aged 40 to 50 in good health.

This clonotype was detected many times. This clone may be a read error of a much larger clone one base away. The rearrangement uses TRBV4-1 and TRBJ2-7, with D perhaps being TRBD1 or TRBD2 (6 bases each). This CDR3 has 15 residues. V was pared by 1 base and J by 7 bases, with 17 bases between. Per germline, CDR1 MGHRA and CDR2 YSYEKL. For the CDR3, the DNA is TGCGCCAGCAGCCAAGGAGGGGGGACCGGACGAGAGCAGTACTTC. Translated: CASSQGGGTGREQYF.

This clonotype appeared a few times. J is TRBJ2-1 and V is TRBV20-1; D might be TRBD2 (6 bases). V was trimmed by 1 base and J by 8 bases, leaving 12 bases between them. CDR1 and CDR2 (germline): DFQATT, SNEGSKA (reference sequence). This CDR3 spans 13 amino acids. The CDR3 sequence is CSARVVRGDEQFF. For the CDR3, the DNA is TGCAGTGCTAGAGTGGTGCGGGGCGATGAGCAGTTCTTC.

This clonotype came up many times. The genes are TRBV5-4 and TRBJ1-2; weak D call: TRBD1 (5 bases). V shed 2 bases and J shed 4 bases, with 15 bases lying between them. The germline V gene encodes CDR1 SGHNT and CDR2 YYREEE (reference sequence). The CDR3 consists of 15 residues. CDR3 sequence (DNA): TGTGCCAGCAGCTTCCCCCAGGGTAGTAGCTATGGCTACACCTTC. Its protein is CASSFPQGSSYGYTF.

In its sample, this clonotype was seen many times. This chain uses TRBV12-3 or TRBV12-4 with TRBJ2-7; perhaps TRBD2 as D (5 bases). Deletions cut 5 bases from V and 4 bases from J, with 12 bases between. This CDR3 is built from 13 residues. CDR3 residues: CASSRTVGYEQYF. CDR3 bases: TGTGCCAGCAGTCGGACTGTCGGATACGAGCAGTACTTC.